Listed below are T cell receptor beta chains from one sample, sequenced in a study of T cells in Graves' hyperthyroidism and ophthalmopathy. MiXCR was run by TCRdb on the multiplex PCR reads, yielding one entry per CDR3 protein. Of about 620,000 distinct CDR3 sequences in the sample, 15% to 20% were seen once. The specimen sequenced was blood. The receptor set was obtained from a woman aged 25 to 39 with Graves' hyperthyroidism. CDR3s include the opening cysteine and the closing phenylalanine or tryptophan. A D gene is named only where the DNA matches it firmly. Where a row states a size, it is once, few, many or the class of an expanded clone; other rows omit it.

d_gene: NA
v_gene: TRBV30
j_gene: TRBJ1-1
abundance: many
CDR3nt: TGTGCCTGGAACCGGGGCGCTGAAGCTTTCTTT
CDR3aa: CAWNRGAEAFF

d_gene: NA
v_gene: TRBV12-5
j_gene: TRBJ1-4
abundance: NA
CDR3nt: TGTGCTAGTGGTTTGGTAGGGGTGCGGGAAAAACTGTTTTTT
CDR3aa: CASGLVGVREKLFF

d_gene: NA
v_gene: TRBV20-1
j_gene: TRBJ1-6
abundance: NA
CDR3nt: TGCAGCGTTTTAGCCGGGACCTATAATTCACCCCTCCACTTT
CDR3aa: CSVLAGTYNSPLHF

d_gene: NA
v_gene: TRBV24-1
j_gene: TRBJ1-1
abundance: many
CDR3nt: TGTGCCACCAGTGTACGGGGGGGGAGCACTGAAGCTTTCTTT
CDR3aa: CATSVRGGSTEAFF

d_gene: NA
v_gene: TRBV6-2/TRBV6-3
j_gene: TRBJ1-1
abundance: many
CDR3nt: TGTGCCAGCAGTTACTCACCCTCTAGGACAGCAAACACTGAAGCTTTCTTT
CDR3aa: CASSYSPSRTANTEAFF

d_gene: NA
v_gene: TRBV4-1
j_gene: TRBJ2-7
abundance: NA
CDR3nt: TGTGCCAGCAGTCCGACCGGGGTTCGGGACGAGCAGTACTTC
CDR3aa: CASSPTGVRDEQYF

d_gene: NA
v_gene: TRBV11-2
j_gene: TRBJ2-7
abundance: many
CDR3nt: TGTGCCAGCAGCTATACGACAGGTTTAGGGGGCTACGAGCAGTACTTC
CDR3aa: CASSYTTGLGGYEQYF

d_gene: NA
v_gene: TRBV2
j_gene: TRBJ1-4
abundance: many
CDR3nt: TGTGCCAGCAGTGAGGTGGGGAAATGGGAAAAACTGTTTTTT
CDR3aa: CASSEVGKWEKLFF

d_gene: TRBD1
v_gene: TRBV28
j_gene: TRBJ2-5
abundance: once
CDR3nt: TGTGCCAGCAGTTTCCGGGACAGGGGCGCAGGAGAGACCCAGTACTTC
CDR3aa: CASSFRDRGAGETQYF

d_gene: NA
v_gene: TRBV24-1
j_gene: TRBJ2-1
abundance: once
CDR3nt: TGTGCCACCAGTGCCCAGACTCACAATGAGCAGTTCTTC
CDR3aa: CATSAQTHNEQFF

d_gene: TRBD2
v_gene: TRBV7-2
j_gene: TRBJ2-5
abundance: many
CDR3nt: TGTGCCAGCAGCTTAGAGAGGACTAGCGGCCTCCAAGAGACCCAGTACTTC
CDR3aa: CASSLERTSGLQETQYF

d_gene: NA
v_gene: TRBV6-9
j_gene: TRBJ2-7
abundance: NA
CDR3nt: TGTGCCAGCAGTTACTCAATAGCCTACGAGCAGTACTTC
CDR3aa: CASSYSIAYEQYF

d_gene: NA
v_gene: TRBV19
j_gene: TRBJ1-1
abundance: NA
CDR3nt: TGTGCCAGTAGTGAACAGCGGTTAACTGAAGCTTTCTTT
CDR3aa: CASSEQRLTEAFF

d_gene: NA
v_gene: TRBV13
j_gene: TRBJ1-2
abundance: few
CDR3nt: TGTGCCAGCAGCGACCGGACCACCTATGGCTACACCTTC
CDR3aa: CASSDRTTYGYTF

d_gene: NA
v_gene: TRBV7-2
j_gene: TRBJ2-7
abundance: few
CDR3nt: TGTGCCAGCAGCCCCACGGCCCTAGCTTTGGGCTCGGCGTACGAGCAGTACTTC
CDR3aa: CASSPTALALGSAYEQYF

d_gene: NA
v_gene: TRBV5-1
j_gene: TRBJ2-2
abundance: many
CDR3nt: TGCGCCAGCAGCTTGTTCGCCCAGGGGGGCACCGGGGAGCTGTTTTTT
CDR3aa: CASSLFAQGGTGELFF

d_gene: TRBD1
v_gene: TRBV5-1
j_gene: TRBJ1-2
abundance: few
CDR3nt: TGCGCCAGCAGCGAATGGACAGGCCCAAACTATGGCTACACCTTC
CDR3aa: CASSEWTGPNYGYTF

d_gene: TRBD2
v_gene: TRBV7-9
j_gene: TRBJ2-7
abundance: many
CDR3nt: TGTGCCAGCAGCCCCGCCGGCGGGAGGGCCTACGAGCAGTACTTC
CDR3aa: CASSPAGGRAYEQYF

d_gene: NA
v_gene: TRBV6-6
j_gene: TRBJ1-1
abundance: few
CDR3nt: TGTGCCAGCAGTTACGCGGGGCTTGAACCCCCTGAAGCTTTCTTT
CDR3aa: CASSYAGLEPPEAFF

d_gene: TRBD2
v_gene: TRBV5-5
j_gene: TRBJ2-7
abundance: NA
CDR3nt: TGTGCCAGCAGCTTGGATCCTAGCGGGACCAAGCAGTACTTC
CDR3aa: CASSLDPSGTKQYF

d_gene: TRBD1
v_gene: TRBV28
j_gene: TRBJ1-2
abundance: many
CDR3nt: TGTGCCAGCAGTTTCACCCAGGGGGAACAGCAGCATGATGGCTACACCTTC
CDR3aa: CASSFTQGEQQHDGYTF

d_gene: NA
v_gene: TRBV19
j_gene: TRBJ1-5
abundance: NA
CDR3nt: TGTGCCACCGAGGACCAGCGGTTTCCCCAGCCCCAGCATTTT
CDR3aa: CATEDQRFPQPQHF

d_gene: TRBD1
v_gene: TRBV24-1
j_gene: TRBJ2-5
abundance: many
CDR3nt: TGTGCCACCAGCCCAGGGGGAGAGACCCAGTACTTC
CDR3aa: CATSPGGETQYF

d_gene: NA
v_gene: TRBV12-5
j_gene: TRBJ1-5
abundance: NA
CDR3nt: TGTGCTAGTGGTTTGGTACTAGGGGATCGAATTCAGCCCCAGCATTTT
CDR3aa: CASGLVLGDRIQPQHF

d_gene: NA
v_gene: TRBV5-8
j_gene: TRBJ1-5
abundance: NA
CDR3nt: TGCGCCAGCAGCTTGAGTCCAGGGAGCAGCAATCAGCCCCAGCATTTT
CDR3aa: CASSLSPGSSNQPQHF

d_gene: NA
v_gene: TRBV7-3
j_gene: TRBJ1-3
abundance: NA
CDR3nt: TGTGCCAGCAGCTTAACGAACTCACCTAGCTCTGGAAACACCATATATTTT
CDR3aa: CASSLTNSPSSGNTIYF

d_gene: TRBD1
v_gene: TRBV5-1
j_gene: TRBJ1-1
abundance: NA
CDR3nt: TGCGCCAGTGGATACAGGGGCCACACTGAAGCTTTCTTT
CDR3aa: CASGYRGHTEAFF

d_gene: NA
v_gene: TRBV20-1
j_gene: TRBJ2-1
abundance: NA
CDR3nt: TGCAGTGCTATTAGTCAGCAGACCTACAATGAGCAGTTCTTC
CDR3aa: CSAISQQTYNEQFF